This T cell receptor (beta chain) was captured in a study of blood T cell repertoires in COVID-19. This table comes from immunoSEQ multiplex PCR, and its TCRdb copy is limited to in-frame clones, with some not included. This sample yields about 430,000 clones, of which 88% are seen a single time; approximately 1.5% belongs to the top ten. The length of the CDR3 is 16 residues. The germline V gene encodes CDR1 SGHRS and CDR2 YFSETQ. Germline trimming cut 0 bases from V and 5 bases from J; bases unmatched to any gene: 5. The genes are TRBV5-1 and TRBJ2-5; 12 nucleotides agree with TRBD2. The sequence was obtained from a woman in her late teens or twenties who had been exposed to COVID-19. The sequencing input was PBMCs or T cells enriched from blood (not recorded which). The CDR3 sequence: CASSLGLAGVGETQYF. CDR3 in DNA: TGCGCCAGCAGCTTGGGACTAGCGGGAGTAGGGGAGACCCAGTACTTC.